This T cell receptor beta chain stems from a study of blood T cell repertoires in COVID-19. Study context: T cells, B-cell-depleted T cells, or PBMCs supplied cDNA or gDNA.

Libraries were prepared by immunoSEQ multiplex PCR; TCRdb keeps only in-frame clonotypes and omits some of them. The data hold about 360,000 clones, with approximately 87% observed a single time. After removal of 5 bases from V and 3 bases from J, the junction contained 12 bases not matched to a gene. The CDR3 totals 16 residues. The germline V gene encodes CDR1 SGHTA and CDR2 FQGNSA. The sequence was collected from a man younger than 40 who had recovered from COVID-19. The sequencing input was PBMCs or T cells enriched from blood (not recorded which). This chain connects TRBV7-2 to TRBJ2-7; 8 bases match TRBD1. The CDR3 protein is CASSLGEDRAGYEQYF. The CDR3 region has the DNA TGTGCCAGCAGCCTGGGGGAGGACAGGGCCGGCTACGAGCAGTACTTC.